Presented here are 22 T cell receptor beta chains from one specimen sequenced in a study of cytomegalovirus exposure and HLA in healthy donors (dated by TCRdb to about 2017). The receptor library was made with the immunoSEQ multiplex PCR assay. A mixture of 60 forward primers for TCR Vbeta segments and 13 reverse primers for TCR Jbeta segments was used in the multiplex PCR. TCRdb retrieved this table from immuneACCESS and kept in-frame rearrangements only. Not all clones are present; in checked studies, unresolved V genes account for under half, and no reason is known for the remainder. The sample table records roughly 120,000 clones; more than 65% of these occur just once. The ten largest clonotypes hold less than 7.5% of the sample. Sequences were obtained from PBMCs. Source of these receptors: a man between 25 and 39 years old in good health and CMV-seropositive.

This chain connects TRBV2 to TRBJ1-2; no reliable D call. V lost 7 bases, J lost 6 bases, and 24 bases lay in between. This CDR3 spans 16 amino acids. In germline, CDR1 is SNHLY, CDR2 FYNNEI. CDR3 residues: CASKNYLQQLLNGYTF. CDR3 nucleotide sequence: TGTGCCAGCAAAAATTATTTACAGCAGCTTCTAAATGGCTACACCTTC.

This chain uses TRBV30 with TRBJ1-2; tentatively, D is TRBD1 (6 bases). This CDR3 is 13 amino acids long. Germline CDR1 and CDR2: GTSNPN and SVGIG (reference sequence). Trimming took 6 bases from V and 8 from J, leaving 19 bases between them. Here the CDR3 DNA reads TGTGCCTGTCCACTTGAGGGGGTAGGAGGCTACACCTTC. Translation gives CACPLEGVGGYTF.

The chain employs TRBV7-2 and TRBJ1-1, with D unresolved. The CDR3 spans 14 residues. Germline V lookup: CDR1 SGHTA, CDR2 FQGNSA. V gave up 5 bases and J gave up 1 base, with 11 bases separating them. The CDR3 here is CASSDTVQNTEAFF. CDR3 coding DNA: TGTGCCAGCAGCGATACAGTACAGAACACTGAAGCTTTCTTT.

V gene TRBV7-6 combines with J gene TRBJ2-5; the D gene is possibly TRBD2 (5 bases). V shed 5 bases and J shed 11 bases, with 21 bases lying between them. CDR1 is SGHVS, CDR2 FNYEAQ, per germline. The CDR3 has 14 amino acids. The CDR3 coding sequence is TGTGCCAGCAGCCCGAGGGCTACCGGAGCCAAGCAGTACTTC. Encoded protein: CASSPRATGAKQYF.

Comments on this clone: At one end, the junction sequence differs from germline, possibly due to a read error. This chain links TRBV7-9 with TRBJ1-2; unclear D gene. In germline, CDR1 is SEHNR, CDR2 FQNEAQ (reference sequence). The CDR3 extends over 12 amino acids. The CDR3 region has the DNA TGTTCCAGCAGCCTCCCTCCGTATGGCTACACCTTC. Its translation is CSSSLPPYGYTF.

V usage is TRBV19 and J usage is TRBJ1-1, with 7 bases matching TRBD1. With V trimmed by 6 bases and J by 4 bases, 8 bases remained unmatched. CDR3 length equals 14 residues. Germline values: CDR1 LNHDA, CDR2 SQIVND (reference sequence). The CDR3 DNA is TGTGCCAGTAGCAAAACAGGGGCGGGCACTGAAGCTTTCTTT. Its translation: CASSKTGAGTEAFF.

This clone was observed a handful of times. This chain joins TRBV19 and TRBJ1-2; TRBD1 might be the D (6 bases). Trimming cost V 4 bases and J 6 bases, with 15 bases left between them. The CDR3 has 14 residues. The germline V gene encodes CDR1 LNHDA and CDR2 SQIVND (reference sequence). The CDR3 DNA sequence: TGTGCCAGTAGTACTACCAGGGGCATTGATGGCTACACCTTC. It specifies CASSTTRGIDGYTF.

This clone was seen only a few times. The V gene is TRBV4-1, the J gene TRBJ1-2, with D possibly matching TRBD1 (6 bases). CDR3 size: 15 residues. Germline CDR1 is MGHRA and CDR2 is YSYEKL. Trimming stripped 5 bases from V and 0 bases from J, with 13 bases between. The CDR3 DNA sequence: TGCGCCAGCAGCTTAAGTACAGGGCCTAACTATGGCTACACCTTC. Protein sequence: CASSLSTGPNYGYTF.

The chain has TRBV11-2 and TRBJ1-2, with 8 positions matching TRBD1. Germline lookup yields CDR1 SGHAT and CDR2 FQNNGV. The CDR3 loop spans 15 amino acids. The V segment lost 4 bases and the J segment 4 bases; nucleotides outside the gene matches: 8. The CDR3 here is CASSSGQGPGYGYTF. The DNA of the CDR3 is TGTGCCAGCAGCTCCGGACAGGGCCCTGGCTATGGCTACACCTTC.

The chain has TRBV5-4 and TRBJ1-1; 9 bases are a match to TRBD1. Germline loops: CDR1 SGHNT, CDR2 YYREEE (reference sequence). Losses at the gene ends were 5 bases for V and 8 bases for J; bases not matched to a gene: 1. The CDR3 covers 11 residues. The CDR3 is CASRGTGEAFF. In DNA, the CDR3 is TGTGCCAGCAGAGGGACAGGGGAAGCTTTCTTT.

The chain couples TRBV10-3 to TRBJ2-7, with 8 bases aligning to TRBD2. CDR1 and CDR2 from the germline V gene are ENHRY and SYGVKD. The CDR3 consists of 16 residues. The V and J ends lost 2 bases and 9 bases, in that order; junction bases with no gene match: 15. DNA for the CDR3: TGTGCCATCAGTGAGACTAGCGGAGGGCGCCTCCACGGGCAGTACTTC. Amino acid sequence: CAISETSGGRLHGQYF.

This clone was found a few times. The rearrangement joins TRBV2 to TRBJ1-3, with TRBD1 as a possible D gene (5 bases). The germline V gene encodes CDR1 SNHLY and CDR2 FYNNEI. CDR3 length equals 16 residues. V gave up 3 bases and J gave up 0 bases, with 12 bases separating them. CDR3: CASSDGARSSGNTIYF. CDR3 coding DNA: TGTGCCAGCAGTGATGGGGCAAGGAGCTCTGGAAACACCATATATTTT. The full variable domain, in which reference TRBV2 and TRBJ1-3 provide the parts outside the CDR3, is EPEVTQTPSHQVTQMGQEVILRCVPISNHLYFYWYRQILGQKVEFLVSFYNNEISEKSEIFDDQFSVERPDGSNFTLKIRSTKLEDSAMYFCASSDGARSSGNTIYFGEGSWLTVV.

This clone was detected only a few times. The rearrangement joins TRBV19 to TRBJ1-5; 8 bases match TRBD1. The CDR3 covers 15 residues. CDR1 is LNHDA, CDR2 SQIVND, per germline (reference sequence). Trimming at V came to 7 bases and at J to 3 bases, leaving 8 bases not matched to a gene. The CDR3: CASTGGQGNNQPQHF. In DNA form, the CDR3 reads TGTGCCAGTACTGGCGGACAGGGAAACAATCAGCCCCAGCATTTT.

This chain uses TRBV7-6 with TRBJ2-7; 9 nucleotides line up with TRBD1. J lost 3 bases, V lost 5 bases, and 5 bases had no gene match. Per germline, CDR1 SGHVS and CDR2 FNYEAQ. The CDR3 spans 14 residues. The CDR3 bases are TGTGCCAGCAGCCCCAGGGACAGGGACTACGAGCAGTACTTC. Translated: CASSPRDRDYEQYF.

The chain employs TRBV7-2 and TRBJ2-2; D not certain. From germline, CDR1 is SGHTA and CDR2 FQGNSA. The CDR3 has 14 residues. Trimming shortened V by 2 bases and J by 7 bases, and 11 bases separated the two germline ends. CDR3 in amino acids: CASSLNSMYGELFF. For the CDR3, the DNA is TGTGCCAGCAGCTTAAATAGCATGTACGGGGAGCTGTTTTTT. Full variable domain (rest looked up from reference TRBV7-2 and TRBJ2-2): GAGVSQSPSNKVTEKGKDVELRCDPISGHTALYWYRQSLGQGLEFLIYFQGNSAPDKSGLPSDRFSAERTGGSVSTLTIQRTQQEDSAVYLCASSLNSMYGELFFGEGSRLTVL.

This clone was recorded once. The genes are TRBV6-5 and TRBJ1-5; D gene ambiguous. CDR1 is MNHEY, CDR2 SVGAGI, per germline. The germline V and J ends were trimmed by 6 bases and 4 bases, with 13 bases remaining between them. CDR3 length equals 14 residues. The CDR3 DNA reads TGTGCCAGCAGCCGGAACAGTCTGAATCAGCCCCAGCATTTT. Encoded protein: CASSRNSLNQPQHF.

The chain couples TRBV27 to TRBJ2-7; TRBD2 is a possible D gene (6 bases). The CDR3 sequence is 13 residues long. V lost 3 bases and J 4 bases, leaving 10 bases between the germline ends. Looked up from germline, CDR1 is MNHEY and CDR2 is SMNVEV (reference sequence). The chain's CDR3 is CASSFREWYEQYF. DNA for the CDR3: TGTGCCAGCAGTTTTCGGGAGTGGTACGAGCAGTACTTC.

The gene calls are TRBV19 and TRBJ2-5, with 7 nucleotides matching TRBD1. This CDR3 region has 15 residues. Germline-derived CDR1 and CDR2 are LNHDA and SQIVND (reference sequence). Losses at the gene ends were 5 bases for V and 4 bases for J; bases not matched to a gene: 10. CDR3 residues: CASSATGDEGETQYF. The CDR3 DNA is TGTGCCAGTAGTGCCACAGGGGACGAGGGAGAGACCCAGTACTTC.

The chain employs TRBV6-6 and TRBJ2-7; D perhaps matches TRBD1 (6 bases). With 8 bases removed from V and 5 bases from J, the gap between germline ends came to 22 bases. CDR3 length: 15 residues. Germline V lookup: CDR1 MNHNY, CDR2 SVGAGI (reference sequence). CDR3 sequence: CASGGTGGGHHEQYF. CDR3 nucleotide sequence: TGTGCCAGCGGGGGCACTGGCGGAGGACACCACGAGCAGTACTTC.

V is TRBV28 and J is TRBJ2-7; D is possibly TRBD1 (5 bases). Germline V gene sequence: CDR1 MDHEN, CDR2 SYDVKM. Trimming removed 3 bases at V and 4 bases at J, with 10 bases between. The CDR3 has 13 amino acids. CDR3 sequence: CASSLGREYEQYF. CDR3 coding DNA: TGTGCCAGCAGTTTGGGCAGGGAATACGAGCAGTACTTC.

The V gene is TRBV5-6, the J gene TRBJ2-5; D may be TRBD2 (6 bases). The J call may be faulty, since TRBJ2-7 better matches the DNA end. From germline, CDR1 is SGHDT and CDR2 YYEEEE. CDR3 size: 14 residues. In DNA, the CDR3 is TGTGCCAGCAGCGCAACTAGCCGGACCTACGAGCAGTACTTC. This encodes CASSATSRTYEQYF.

This clone was detected ten times or more. This chain links TRBV2 with TRBJ1-6; D may be TRBD1 (5 bases). CDR3 length: 19 residues. The germline V and J ends were trimmed by 0 bases and 14 bases, with 29 bases remaining between them. Germline V gives CDR1 SNHLY, CDR2 FYNNEI. CDR3 sequence (DNA): TGTGCCAGCAGTGAAGCGGGCCAGGGCACGCTTCGTTGGTTAATCTCCCTCCACTTT. This sequence encodes CASSEAGQGTLRWLISLHF. Drawing the rest from reference TRBV2 and TRBJ1-6, the complete variable domain is EPEVTQTPSHQVTQMGQEVILRCVPISNHLYFYWYRQILGQKVEFLVSFYNNEISEKSEIFDDQFSVERPDGSNFTLKIRSTKLEDSAMYFCASSEAGQGTLRWLISLHFGNGTRLTVT.